These T cell receptor beta chains were read from a single sample in a study of blood T cells in healthy people across ages. From the 5' RACE reads, TCRdb called clonotypes with MiXCR, one entry per CDR3 protein. Of approximately 690,000 distinct CDR3 sequences listed, approximately 59% are singletons. The sample taken for sequencing was blood. The receptors shown here come from a man aged 60 to 75 in good health. The CDR3 runs from the conserved cysteine through the conserved F or W. D genes are given only for firm matches. The size entry is marked missing in some rows and otherwise reads once, few, many or a size class.

J: TRBJ1-2; size: .; V: TRBV29-1; D: .; CDR3: CSVRGGDSYGYTF; DNA: TGCAGCGTTCGAGGGGGGGACTCCTATGGCTACACCTTC
J: TRBJ2-3; size: .; V: TRBV29-1; D: .; CDR3: CSGGRADTQYF; DNA: TGCAGCGGAGGAAGGGCGGATACGCAGTATTTT
J: TRBJ2-1; size: .; V: TRBV7-2; D: .; CDR3: CASSLAGRVNEQFF; DNA: TGTGCCAGCAGCTTAGCGGGCAGGGTCAATGAGCAGTTCTTC
J: TRBJ2-5; size: .; V: TRBV11-3; D: TRBD1; CDR3: CASSRWDRIKETQYF; DNA: TGTGCCAGCAGCCGGTGGGACAGAATAAAAGAGACCCAGTACTTC
J: TRBJ2-1; size: .; V: TRBV5-4; D: .; CDR3: CASSPRPGSSYNEQFF; DNA: TGTGCCAGCAGCCCTCGCCCAGGGAGCTCCTACAATGAGCAGTTCTTC
J: TRBJ2-6; size: .; V: TRBV28; D: .; CDR3: CASMDQWEAGANVLTF; DNA: TGTGCCAGCATGGATCAGTGGGAGGCTGGGGCCAACGTCCTGACTTTC
J: TRBJ2-3; size: .; V: TRBV28; D: .; CDR3: CASSLRGFQDTQYF; DNA: TGTGCCAGCAGTTTAAGGGGTTTCCAAGATACGCAGTATTTT
J: TRBJ1-2; size: .; V: TRBV28; D: .; CDR3: CASSLGRFNYGYTF; DNA: TGTGCCAGCAGTTTGGGCAGGTTTAACTATGGCTACACCTTC
J: TRBJ2-6; size: .; V: TRBV4-1; D: TRBD1; CDR3: CASSQGQGASGANVLTF; DNA: TGCGCCAGCAGCCAGGGCCAGGGGGCTTCTGGGGCCAACGTCCTGACTTTC
J: TRBJ2-6; size: .; V: TRBV18; D: .; CDR3: CASSPELGASGANVLTF; DNA: TGTGCCAGCTCACCAGAACTGGGGGCAAGTGGGGCCAACGTCCTGACTTTC
J: TRBJ2-5; size: few; V: TRBV28; D: TRBD1; CDR3: CASSKNRGIGETQYF; DNA: TGTGCCAGCAGCAAGAACAGGGGAATTGGAGAGACCCAGTACTTC
J: TRBJ1-1; size: .; V: TRBV20-1; D: TRBD1; CDR3: CSASRAGGYTEAFF; DNA: TGCAGTGCTAGTAGGGCAGGGGGCTACACTGAAGCTTTCTTT
J: TRBJ1-1; size: .; V: TRBV29-1; D: TRBD1; CDR3: CSATDRGQNTEAFF; DNA: TGCAGCGCAACGGACAGGGGACAGAACACTGAAGCTTTCTTT
J: TRBJ2-1; size: .; V: TRBV3-1; D: TRBD2; CDR3: CASSPQGTSGVIEQFF; DNA: TGTGCCAGCAGCCCACAGGGGACTAGCGGGGTCATTGAGCAGTTCTTC
J: TRBJ1-1; size: .; V: TRBV12-3/TRBV12-4; D: TRBD1; CDR3: CASRGTGGPYTEAFF; DNA: TGTGCCAGCAGGGGGACAGGGGGGCCCTACACTGAAGCTTTCTTT
J: TRBJ1-6; size: .; V: TRBV28; D: TRBD1; CDR3: CASRVTGGTSPLHF; DNA: TGTGCCAGCAGGGTGACAGGGGGTACTTCACCCCTCCACTTT
J: TRBJ1-5; size: .; V: TRBV10-3; D: .; CDR3: CAISGGTVNQPQHF; DNA: TGTGCCATCAGTGGGGGTACAGTTAATCAGCCCCAGCATTTT
J: TRBJ2-1; size: .; V: TRBV3-1; D: .; CDR3: CASSQHYNEQFF; DNA: TGTGCCAGCAGCCAACATTACAATGAGCAGTTCTTC
J: TRBJ2-1; size: .; V: TRBV29-1; D: .; CDR3: CGTRDSFDEQFF; DNA: TGCGGGACCCGGGACTCGTTTGACGAGCAGTTCTTC
J: TRBJ2-3; size: .; V: TRBV7-6; D: TRBD1; CDR3: CASSPDRGEDTQYF; DNA: TGTGCCAGCAGCCCGGACAGGGGTGAAGATACGCAGTATTTT
J: TRBJ2-3; size: .; V: TRBV24-1; D: .; CDR3: CATGGGGTDTQYF; DNA: TGTGCCACCGGGGGCGGTGGCACAGATACGCAGTATTTT
J: TRBJ1-2; size: .; V: TRBV5-1; D: TRBD1; CDR3: CASSFDREGYTF; DNA: TGCGCCAGCAGCTTTGACAGGGAAGGCTACACCTTC
J: TRBJ1-6; size: .; V: TRBV5-1; D: TRBD1; CDR3: CASSLSTGYGSPLHF; DNA: TGCGCCAGCAGCTTGTCGACAGGGTATGGCTCACCCCTCCACTTT
J: TRBJ2-3; size: .; V: TRBV4-1; D: .; CDR3: CASSQRTASTDTQYF; DNA: TGCGCCAGCAGCCAAAGGACAGCTAGCACAGATACGCAGTATTTT
J: TRBJ2-1; size: few; V: TRBV20-1; D: TRBD2; CDR3: CSAPRAGGSSEQFF; DNA: TGCAGTGCCCCTAGGGCGGGGGGGTCAAGTGAGCAGTTCTTC
J: TRBJ2-1; size: .; V: TRBV28; D: .; CDR3: CASSSRTPRYNEQFF; DNA: TGTGCCAGCAGTTCCCGGACCCCGCGGTACAATGAGCAGTTCTTC
J: TRBJ1-5; size: .; V: TRBV3-1; D: TRBD1; CDR3: CASSRDRGISQPQHF; DNA: TGTGCCAGCAGCCGGGACAGGGGAATTAGTCAGCCCCAGCATTTT
J: TRBJ2-7; size: .; V: TRBV12-3/TRBV12-4; D: .; CDR3: CASSPQDGSYEQYF; DNA: TGTGCCAGCAGTCCCCAGGACGGATCCTACGAGCAGTACTTC
J: TRBJ2-7; size: .; V: TRBV6-1; D: TRBD1; CDR3: CASSEAGTGGDEQYF; DNA: TGTGCCAGCAGTGAAGCCGGGACAGGGGGCGACGAGCAGTACTTC
J: TRBJ2-7; size: few; V: TRBV4-1; D: TRBD1; CDR3: CASSRDRANYEQYF; DNA: TGCGCCAGCAGCCGGGACAGGGCAAACTACGAGCAGTACTTC
J: TRBJ1-4; size: once; V: TRBV5-1; D: .; CDR3: CASSPRGLNEKLFF; DNA: TGCGCCAGCAGCCCACGGGGGCTAAATGAAAAACTGTTTTTT
J: TRBJ2-5; size: .; V: TRBV2; D: TRBD2; CDR3: CASKPRPSGEETQYF; DNA: TGTGCCAGTAAGCCTCGTCCTAGCGGGGAAGAGACCCAGTACTTC
J: TRBJ2-6; size: few; V: TRBV14; D: .; CDR3: CASSPTLRGSGANVLTF; DNA: TGTGCCAGCAGCCCCACTCTTCGGGGCTCTGGGGCCAACGTCCTGACTTTC
J: TRBJ2-1; size: .; V: TRBV15; D: .; CDR3: CATSRDSGYEQFF; DNA: TGTGCCACCAGCAGAGATTCGGGATATGAGCAGTTCTTC
J: TRBJ2-5; size: .; V: TRBV10-3; D: .; CDR3: CAISESRGAETQYF; DNA: TGTGCCATCAGTGAGTCTCGGGGGGCAGAGACCCAGTACTTC
J: TRBJ2-3; size: .; V: TRBV15; D: TRBD2; CDR3: CATSREAGGIDTQYF; DNA: TGTGCCACCAGCAGAGAAGCGGGAGGGATAGATACGCAGTATTTT
J: TRBJ2-3; size: .; V: TRBV6-6; D: TRBD2; CDR3: CASSPPGGPSTDTQYF; DNA: TGTGCCAGCAGTCCCCCGGGAGGGCCTAGCACAGATACGCAGTATTTT
J: TRBJ1-5; size: .; V: TRBV2; D: .; CDR3: CASSDSEGQPQHF; DNA: TGTGCCAGCAGTGATTCGGAGGGGCAGCCCCAGCATTTT
J: TRBJ2-5; size: few; V: TRBV6-5; D: TRBD2; CDR3: CASSDRLAGEETQYF; DNA: TGTGCCAGCAGTGACCGACTAGCGGGGGAAGAGACCCAGTACTTC
J: TRBJ2-1; size: .; V: TRBV6-5; D: .; CDR3: CASTPSGYNEQFF; DNA: TGTGCCAGCACCCCATCCGGCTACAATGAGCAGTTCTTC
J: TRBJ2-5; size: many; V: TRBV5-5; D: .; CDR3: CASSLLPGLLQETQYF; DNA: TGTGCCAGCAGCCTACTCCCGGGACTCCTTCAAGAGACCCAGTACTTC
J: TRBJ2-5; size: .; V: TRBV3-1; D: .; CDR3: CASTPAGAFRQETQYF; DNA: TGTGCCAGCACTCCGGCGGGGGCCTTCCGTCAAGAGACCCAGTACTTC